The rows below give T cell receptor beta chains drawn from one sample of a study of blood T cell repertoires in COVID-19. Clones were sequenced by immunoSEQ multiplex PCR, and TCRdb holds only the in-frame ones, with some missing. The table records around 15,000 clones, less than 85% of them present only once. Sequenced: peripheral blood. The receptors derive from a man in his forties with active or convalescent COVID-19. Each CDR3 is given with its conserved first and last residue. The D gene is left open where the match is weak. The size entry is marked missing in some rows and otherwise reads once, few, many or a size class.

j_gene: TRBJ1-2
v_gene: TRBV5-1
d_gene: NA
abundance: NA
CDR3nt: TGCGCCAGCAGCTTGGAGGCAGCGAACTATGGCTACACCTTC
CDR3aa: CASSLEAANYGYTF

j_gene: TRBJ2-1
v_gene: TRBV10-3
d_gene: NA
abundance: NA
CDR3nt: TGTGCCATCAGTGAGCGTGAGAATGAGCAGTTCTTC
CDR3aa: CAISERENEQFF

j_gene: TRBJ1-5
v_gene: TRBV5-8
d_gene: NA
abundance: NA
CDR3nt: TGTGCCAGCAGCGGTACGGATCAGCCCCAGCATTTT
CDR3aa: CASSGTDQPQHF

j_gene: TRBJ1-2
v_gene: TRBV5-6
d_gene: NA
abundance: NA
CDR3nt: TGTGCCAGCAGCTTCCCCGGGTATGGCTACACCTTC
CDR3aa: CASSFPGYGYTF

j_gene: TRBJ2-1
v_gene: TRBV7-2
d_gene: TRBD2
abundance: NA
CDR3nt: TGTGCCAGCAGCCCTCGAGCGGGGGGGAGCTACAATGAGCAGTTCTTC
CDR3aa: CASSPRAGGSYNEQFF

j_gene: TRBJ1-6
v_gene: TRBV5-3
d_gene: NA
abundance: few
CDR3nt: TGTGCCAGAAGCTTGGATCGCCAGGGGCATAATTCACCCCTCCACTTT
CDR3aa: CARSLDRQGHNSPLHF

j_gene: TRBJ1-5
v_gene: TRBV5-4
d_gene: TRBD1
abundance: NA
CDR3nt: TGTGCCGGGACAGGGACGGATCTAAATCAGCCCCAGCATTTT
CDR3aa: CAGTGTDLNQPQHF

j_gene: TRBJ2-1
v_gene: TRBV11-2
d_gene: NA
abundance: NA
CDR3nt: TGTGCCAGCAGCCCATCAGGGCCTAGCGTCGGCTACAATGAGCAGTTCTTC
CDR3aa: CASSPSGPSVGYNEQFF

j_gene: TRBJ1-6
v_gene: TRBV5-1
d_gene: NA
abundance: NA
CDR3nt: TGCGCCAGCAGCCGGGGAGGATCAGACCAGGATTCACCCCTCCACTTT
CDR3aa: CASSRGGSDQDSPLHF

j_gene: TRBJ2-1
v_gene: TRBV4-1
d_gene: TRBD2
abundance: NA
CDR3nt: TGCGCCAGCAGCCTCGAACCCACGGGGGGGCCGGGCAATGAGCAGTTCTTC
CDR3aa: CASSLEPTGGPGNEQFF

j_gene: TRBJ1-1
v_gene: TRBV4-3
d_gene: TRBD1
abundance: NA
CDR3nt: TGCGCCAGCAGCCAAGAGGACAGGGTTGACACTGAAGCTTTCTTT
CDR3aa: CASSQEDRVDTEAFF

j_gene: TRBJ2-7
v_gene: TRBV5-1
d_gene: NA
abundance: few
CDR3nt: TGCGCCAGCAAGGCAGGGACCTACGAGCAGTACTTC
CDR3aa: CASKAGTYEQYF

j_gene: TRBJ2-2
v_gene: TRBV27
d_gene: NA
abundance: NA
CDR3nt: TGTGCCAGCAGTCCCCCGGGGGGCCGGACCGGGGAGCTGTTTTTT
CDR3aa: CASSPPGGRTGELFF

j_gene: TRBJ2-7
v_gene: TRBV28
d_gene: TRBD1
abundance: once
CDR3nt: TGTGCCAGTAATCCTCCCGGGACAGGGATCTACGAGCAGTACTTC
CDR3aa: CASNPPGTGIYEQYF

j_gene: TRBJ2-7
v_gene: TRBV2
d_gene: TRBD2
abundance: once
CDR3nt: TGTGCCAGCAATATAGCGGGGGGGCCATACGAGCAGTACTTC
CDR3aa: CASNIAGGPYEQYF

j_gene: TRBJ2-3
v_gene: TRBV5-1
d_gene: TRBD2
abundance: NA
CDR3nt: TGCGCCAGCGCTAAAATGGGAGGGACCAACACAGATACGCAGTATTTT
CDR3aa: CASAKMGGTNTDTQYF

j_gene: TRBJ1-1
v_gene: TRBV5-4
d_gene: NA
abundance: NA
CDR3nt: TGTGCCAGCAACCGGGACACCACTTTGAGTACTGCTTTCTTT
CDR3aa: CASNRDTTLSTAFF

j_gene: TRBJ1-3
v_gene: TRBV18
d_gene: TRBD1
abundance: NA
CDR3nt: TGTGCCAGCTCGCCTACAGGGGAAACAGATAACACCATATATTTT
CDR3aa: CASSPTGETDNTIYF

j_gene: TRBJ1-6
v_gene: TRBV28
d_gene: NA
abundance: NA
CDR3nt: TGTGCCAGCAGGGTCCCCGGGTTGTCCCATAATTCACCCCTCCACTTT
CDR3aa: CASRVPGLSHNSPLHF

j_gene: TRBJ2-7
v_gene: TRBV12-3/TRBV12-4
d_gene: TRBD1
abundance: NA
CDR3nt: TGTGCCAGCAGCCCGGACAGGTACTACGAGCAGTACTTC
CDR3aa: CASSPDRYYEQYF

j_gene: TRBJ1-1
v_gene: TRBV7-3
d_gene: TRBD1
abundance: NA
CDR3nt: TGTGCCAGCAGCACCACAGGGGTTAGTACTGAAGCTTTCTTT
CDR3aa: CASSTTGVSTEAFF

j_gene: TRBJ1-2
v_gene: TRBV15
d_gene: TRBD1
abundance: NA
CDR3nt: TGTGCCACCAGCAGAGATCGACAGGGTGTCCATGGCTACACCTTC
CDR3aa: CATSRDRQGVHGYTF

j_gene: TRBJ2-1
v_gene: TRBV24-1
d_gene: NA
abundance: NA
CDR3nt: TGTGCCACCAGTGCCTCAGGCGCCATCTACAATGAGCAGTTCTTC
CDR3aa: CATSASGAIYNEQFF

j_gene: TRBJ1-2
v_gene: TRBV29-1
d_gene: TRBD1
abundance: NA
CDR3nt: TGCAGCGTTGGGGACAGTGTTATGAACTATGGCTACACCTTC
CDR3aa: CSVGDSVMNYGYTF

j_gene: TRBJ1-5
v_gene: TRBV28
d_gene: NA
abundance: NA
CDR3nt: TGTGCCAGCAGTCAACTAACAGGGTATAATCAGCCCCAGCATTTT
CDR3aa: CASSQLTGYNQPQHF

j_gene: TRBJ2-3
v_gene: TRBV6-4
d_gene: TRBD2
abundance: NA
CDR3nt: TGTGCCAGCAGCGAGATGAGCGGGGGGGCCACAGATACGCAGTATTTT
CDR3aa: CASSEMSGGATDTQYF

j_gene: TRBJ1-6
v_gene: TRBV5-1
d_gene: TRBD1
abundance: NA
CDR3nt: TGCGCCAGCAAGACAGGGCCAAGCTTATCACCCCTCCACTTT
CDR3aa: CASKTGPSLSPLHF

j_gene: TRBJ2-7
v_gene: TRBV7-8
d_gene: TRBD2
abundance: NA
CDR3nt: TGTGCCAGCAGCCGGGCTAGCGGGGCCCCTGGGGTTTCCTACGAGCAGTACTTC
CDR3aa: CASSRASGAPGVSYEQYF

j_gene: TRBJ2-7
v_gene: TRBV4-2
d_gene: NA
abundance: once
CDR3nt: TGTGCCAGCAGCCGAACCGGGTCAGGGCTTCGCAACGAGCAGTACTTC
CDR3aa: CASSRTGSGLRNEQYF

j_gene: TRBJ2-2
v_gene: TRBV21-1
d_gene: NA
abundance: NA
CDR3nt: TGTGCCAGCAGCAAAGGAGGGGACAAGAACACCGGGGAGCTGTTTTTT
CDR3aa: CASSKGGDKNTGELFF

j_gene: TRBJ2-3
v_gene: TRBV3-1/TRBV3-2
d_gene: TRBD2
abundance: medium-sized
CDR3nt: TGTGCCAGCAGGGGGGGGAATCTCCCCACAGATACGCAGTATTTT
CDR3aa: CASRGGNLPTDTQYF

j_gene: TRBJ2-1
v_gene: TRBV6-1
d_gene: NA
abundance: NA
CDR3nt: TGTGCCAGCAGTGAAGCGAGGAGGGATGAGCAGTTCTTC
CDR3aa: CASSEARRDEQFF

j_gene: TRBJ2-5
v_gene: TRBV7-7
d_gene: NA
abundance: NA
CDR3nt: TGTGCTAGCAGCTTAACTATAGGAGGGGAGACCCAGTACTTC
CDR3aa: CASSLTIGGETQYF

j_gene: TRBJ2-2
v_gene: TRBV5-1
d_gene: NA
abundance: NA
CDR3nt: TGCGCCAGCAGCTTGGGGGGGGACCCCTACACCGGGGAGCTGTTTTTT
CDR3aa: CASSLGGDPYTGELFF

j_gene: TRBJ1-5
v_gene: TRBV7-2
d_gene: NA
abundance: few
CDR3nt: TGTGCCAGCAGCTTAGGGGGCGATCAGCCCCAGCATTTT
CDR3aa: CASSLGGDQPQHF

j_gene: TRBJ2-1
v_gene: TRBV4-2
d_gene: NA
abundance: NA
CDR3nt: TGTGCCAGCAGCCCGAGCCCCTCCTACAATGAGCAGTTCTTC
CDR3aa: CASSPSPSYNEQFF

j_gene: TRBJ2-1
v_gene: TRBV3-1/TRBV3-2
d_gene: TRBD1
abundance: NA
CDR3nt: TGTGCCAGCAGCCAAGGACAGGGGGGCGGTGAGCAGTTCTTC
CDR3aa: CASSQGQGGGEQFF

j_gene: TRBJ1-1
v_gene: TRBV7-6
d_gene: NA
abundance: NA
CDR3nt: TGTGCCAGCGTTCAGGTACAGGGCACTGAAGCTTTCTTT
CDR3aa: CASVQVQGTEAFF

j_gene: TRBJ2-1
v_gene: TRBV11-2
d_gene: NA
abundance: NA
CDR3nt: TGTGCCAGCAGCTTAGAGGGGGGCTCCTACAATGAGCAGTTCTTC
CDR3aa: CASSLEGGSYNEQFF

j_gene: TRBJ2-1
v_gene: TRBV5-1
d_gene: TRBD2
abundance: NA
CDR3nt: TGCGCCAGCAGCTTTACAGCGGGGAATGAGCAGTTCTTC
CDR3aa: CASSFTAGNEQFF

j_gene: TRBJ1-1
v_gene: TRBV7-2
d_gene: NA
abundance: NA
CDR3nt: TGTGCCAGCAGCTCGACTCAGGGGAACACTGAAGCTTTCTTT
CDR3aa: CASSSTQGNTEAFF

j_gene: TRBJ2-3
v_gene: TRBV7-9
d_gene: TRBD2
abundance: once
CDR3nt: TGTGCCAGCAGCAAGCGACTAGCGGAGGGCTTTGATACGCAGTATTTT
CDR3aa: CASSKRLAEGFDTQYF

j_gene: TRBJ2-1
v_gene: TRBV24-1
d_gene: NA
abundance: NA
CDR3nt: TGTGCCACCAGTGATTTGATGGGGGCAGAGGAGCAGTTCTTC
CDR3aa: CATSDLMGAEEQFF

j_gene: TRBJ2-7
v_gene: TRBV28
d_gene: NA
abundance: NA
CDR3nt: TGTGCCAGCACTCCCCCCCTTGGGCGGGATGAGCAGTACTTC
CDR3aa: CASTPPLGRDEQYF

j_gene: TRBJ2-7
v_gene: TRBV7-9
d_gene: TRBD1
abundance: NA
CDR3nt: TGTGCCAGCAGCTGGAGACAGGGAGTCCGCGAGCAGTACTTC
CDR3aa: CASSWRQGVREQYF

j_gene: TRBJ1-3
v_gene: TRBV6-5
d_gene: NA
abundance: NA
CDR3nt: TGTGCCAGCAGGTGGAACGGGGGGTCTGGAAACACCATATATTTT
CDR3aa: CASRWNGGSGNTIYF

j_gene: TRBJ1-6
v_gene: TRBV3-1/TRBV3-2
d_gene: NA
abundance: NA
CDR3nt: TGTGCCAGCAGCCCTAGTATGGAGCAACCCCTCCACTTT
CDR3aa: CASSPSMEQPLHF